The TCR beta chain described here comes from a study of beta chain features in type 1 diabetes. J gave up 4 bases and V 2 bases, and 4 bases lay outside the gene matches. The CDR3 covers 14 residues. Germline V CDR1 and CDR2: SGHAT, FQNNGV. This clone came up a few times. As every portion of the isolated RNA was reverse transcribed, the sequencing read expressed TCRB transcripts. TCRdb's copy holds only in-frame clones and misses some; the assay was immunoSEQ multiplex PCR. The repertoire has about 150,000 clones, about 8.1% of them found once; the top ten carry almost 0.65%. Researchers reported sorting CD4+ naive, central memory, regulatory and stem cell-like memory cells via CD45RO/CCR7/CD25/CD127/CD95/CD27.

The V gene is TRBV11-2, the J gene TRBJ1-2; 7 nucleotides line up with TRBD1. The sample was central memory CD4+ T cells from blood. The clonotype comes from a man between 18 and 35 years old in good health. CDR3 amino acids: CASSLRGLGYGYTF. Written as DNA, the CDR3 is TGTGCCAGCAGCTTAAGGGGGCTGGGCTATGGCTACACCTTC.